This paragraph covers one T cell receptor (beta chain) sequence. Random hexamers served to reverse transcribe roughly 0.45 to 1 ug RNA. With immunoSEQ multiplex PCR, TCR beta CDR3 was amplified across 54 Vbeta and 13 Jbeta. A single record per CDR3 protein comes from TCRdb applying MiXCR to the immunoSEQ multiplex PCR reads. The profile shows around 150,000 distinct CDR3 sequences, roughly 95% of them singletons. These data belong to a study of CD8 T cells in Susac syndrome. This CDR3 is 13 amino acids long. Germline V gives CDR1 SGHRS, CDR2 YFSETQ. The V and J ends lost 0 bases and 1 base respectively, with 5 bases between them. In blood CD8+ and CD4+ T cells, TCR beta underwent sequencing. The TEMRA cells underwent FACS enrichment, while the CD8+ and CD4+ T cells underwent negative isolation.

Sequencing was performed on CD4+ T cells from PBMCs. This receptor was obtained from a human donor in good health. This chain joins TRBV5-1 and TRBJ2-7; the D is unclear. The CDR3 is CASSLVVSYEQYF. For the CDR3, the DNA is TGCGCCAGCAGCTTGGTGGTTTCCTACGAGCAGTACTTC.